Listed below are T cell receptor beta chains from one sample, sequenced in a study of T cell responses to AZD1222 COVID-19 vaccine. TCRdb's copy holds only in-frame clones and misses some; the assay was immunoSEQ multiplex PCR. The sample shows 85,000 to 90,000 clones, roughly nine tenths of them seen only once. This sample comprised peripheral blood, obtained on day 0 of AZD1222 vaccination. Receptors were obtained from an adult in good health. Both conserved end residues are part of each CDR3. A D gene is named only where the DNA matches it firmly. Expanded clones get a size class; other rows say once, few or many, or leave the size out.

v_call: TRBV5-6
d_call: .
j_call: TRBJ2-3
clone_size: .
cdr3_aa: CASSLRAAGDTQYF
cdr3_nt: TGTGCCAGCAGCCTCCGGGCAGCCGGCGATACGCAGTATTTT

v_call: TRBV7-9
d_call: TRBD2
j_call: TRBJ2-1
clone_size: .
cdr3_aa: CASSLGSAGGYNEQFF
cdr3_nt: TGTGCCAGCAGCTTGGGTTCTGCGGGGGGTTACAATGAGCAGTTCTTC

v_call: TRBV18
d_call: .
j_call: TRBJ1-2
clone_size: .
cdr3_aa: CASSPERGDRFGYTF
cdr3_nt: TGTGCCAGCTCACCAGAGAGGGGGGATCGATTCGGCTACACCTTC

v_call: TRBV6-2/TRBV6-3
d_call: .
j_call: TRBJ1-2
clone_size: once
cdr3_aa: CASSPTYSGYTF
cdr3_nt: TGTGCCAGCAGCCCGACGTATAGCGGCTACACCTTC

v_call: TRBV4-1
d_call: TRBD1
j_call: TRBJ1-2
clone_size: .
cdr3_aa: CASSTQRQGRDGYTF
cdr3_nt: TGCGCCAGCAGTACTCAGAGACAGGGGAGAGATGGCTACACCTTC

v_call: TRBV7-2
d_call: .
j_call: TRBJ2-3
clone_size: .
cdr3_aa: CASGFPSTDTQYF
cdr3_nt: TGTGCCAGCGGGTTTCCTAGCACAGATACGCAGTATTTT

v_call: TRBV5-8
d_call: .
j_call: TRBJ2-7
clone_size: .
cdr3_aa: CASSLDLGQGTYEQYF
cdr3_nt: TGTGCCAGCAGCTTGGACCTCGGACAAGGAACCTACGAGCAGTACTTC

v_call: TRBV6-1
d_call: .
j_call: TRBJ2-3
clone_size: .
cdr3_aa: CASSEVWNTDTQYF
cdr3_nt: TGTGCCAGCAGTGAGGTTTGGAACACAGATACGCAGTATTTT

v_call: TRBV6-5
d_call: .
j_call: TRBJ2-7
clone_size: once
cdr3_aa: CASAGVAPYEQYF
cdr3_nt: TGTGCCAGCGCTGGCGTCGCCCCCTACGAGCAGTACTTC

v_call: TRBV5-1
d_call: .
j_call: TRBJ2-3
clone_size: .
cdr3_aa: CASSLEGRTSTDTQYF
cdr3_nt: TGCGCCAGCAGCTTGGAGGGCAGGACTAGCACAGATACGCAGTATTTT

v_call: TRBV7-9
d_call: .
j_call: TRBJ1-1
clone_size: .
cdr3_aa: CASSLGSESTEAFF
cdr3_nt: TGTGCCAGCAGCTTGGGAAGCGAGAGCACTGAAGCTTTCTTT

v_call: TRBV18
d_call: .
j_call: TRBJ1-4
clone_size: once
cdr3_aa: CASSLQGPAEKLFF
cdr3_nt: TGTGCCAGCTCGCTTCAGGGGCCTGCGGAAAAACTGTTTTTT

v_call: TRBV27
d_call: TRBD1
j_call: TRBJ1-2
clone_size: .
cdr3_aa: CASSITGGGWGYGYTF
cdr3_nt: TGTGCCAGCAGCATCACAGGGGGGGGCTGGGGCTATGGCTACACCTTC

v_call: TRBV7-2
d_call: TRBD1
j_call: TRBJ1-5
clone_size: .
cdr3_aa: CASSFWTGGFGNQPQHF
cdr3_nt: TGTGCCAGCAGCTTTTGGACAGGCGGGTTTGGCAATCAGCCCCAGCATTTT

v_call: TRBV6-2/TRBV6-3
d_call: .
j_call: TRBJ1-2
clone_size: .
cdr3_aa: CASSYGGARNGYTF
cdr3_nt: TGTGCCAGCAGTTACGGGGGGGCTCGGAATGGCTACACCTTC

v_call: TRBV24-1
d_call: .
j_call: TRBJ1-5
clone_size: .
cdr3_aa: CATSPGRSNQPQHF
cdr3_nt: TGTGCCACCAGCCCCGGACGGAGCAATCAGCCCCAGCATTTT

v_call: TRBV5-1
d_call: TRBD2
j_call: TRBJ2-1
clone_size: .
cdr3_aa: CASSLLTSGSNEQFF
cdr3_nt: TGCGCCAGCAGCTTGCTAACTAGCGGATCCAATGAGCAGTTCTTC

v_call: TRBV6-2/TRBV6-3
d_call: .
j_call: TRBJ2-3
clone_size: .
cdr3_aa: CASSSVGPGTDTQYF
cdr3_nt: TGTGCCAGCAGTTCAGTTGGCCCCGGCACAGATACGCAGTATTTT

v_call: TRBV29-1
d_call: .
j_call: TRBJ1-5
clone_size: .
cdr3_aa: CSVRTANSNQPQHF
cdr3_nt: TGCAGCGTACGGACAGCTAATAGCAATCAGCCCCAGCATTTT

v_call: TRBV5-1
d_call: TRBD1
j_call: TRBJ2-5
clone_size: .
cdr3_aa: CASSHDRGKETQYF
cdr3_nt: TGCGCCAGCAGTCATGACAGGGGGAAAGAGACCCAGTACTTC

v_call: TRBV6-5
d_call: TRBD2
j_call: TRBJ2-7
clone_size: .
cdr3_aa: CASTGRSSGAYEQYF
cdr3_nt: TGTGCCAGCACGGGGAGGTCTAGCGGGGCATACGAGCAGTACTTC

v_call: TRBV6-1
d_call: .
j_call: TRBJ2-1
clone_size: .
cdr3_aa: CASSERRSAYNEQFF
cdr3_nt: TGTGCCAGCAGTGAAAGACGGTCCGCCTACAATGAGCAGTTCTTC

v_call: TRBV13
d_call: .
j_call: TRBJ2-1
clone_size: .
cdr3_aa: CASSNEGYYNEQFF
cdr3_nt: TGTGCCAGCAGCAACGAGGGGTACTACAATGAGCAGTTCTTC

v_call: TRBV7-8
d_call: TRBD1
j_call: TRBJ1-6
clone_size: .
cdr3_aa: CASSFGQGGSPLHF
cdr3_nt: TGTGCCAGCAGCTTCGGACAGGGAGGATCACCCCTCCACTTT

v_call: TRBV4-3
d_call: .
j_call: TRBJ1-1
clone_size: .
cdr3_aa: CASSQSTANTEAFF
cdr3_nt: TGCGCCAGCAGCCAGTCGACAGCGAACACTGAAGCTTTCTTT

v_call: TRBV6-5
d_call: TRBD1
j_call: TRBJ2-7
clone_size: .
cdr3_aa: CASSTPGQGSYEQYF
cdr3_nt: TGTGCCAGCAGTACACCGGGACAGGGATCCTACGAGCAGTACTTC

v_call: TRBV6-5
d_call: .
j_call: TRBJ2-2
clone_size: once
cdr3_aa: CASRQRQAGELFF
cdr3_nt: TGTGCCAGCAGACAGAGACAGGCCGGGGAGCTGTTTTTT

v_call: TRBV5-5
d_call: .
j_call: TRBJ2-5
clone_size: .
cdr3_aa: CASSSDRPPQYF
cdr3_nt: TGTGCCAGCAGCTCCGACCGACCCCCGCAGTACTTC

v_call: TRBV27
d_call: .
j_call: TRBJ1-1
clone_size: .
cdr3_aa: CASSLATTNTEAFF
cdr3_nt: TGTGCCAGCAGTTTAGCCACAACGAACACTGAAGCTTTCTTT

v_call: TRBV4-1
d_call: TRBD1
j_call: TRBJ2-1
clone_size: .
cdr3_aa: CASSQDGTGGSYNEQFF
cdr3_nt: TGCGCCAGCAGCCAAGACGGGACAGGGGGTTCCTACAATGAGCAGTTCTTC

v_call: TRBV7-9
d_call: TRBD1
j_call: TRBJ2-3
clone_size: .
cdr3_aa: CASSYRGDPSTDTQYF
cdr3_nt: TGTGCCAGCAGCTACAGGGGGGACCCAAGCACAGATACGCAGTATTTT

v_call: TRBV2
d_call: .
j_call: TRBJ1-1
clone_size: .
cdr3_aa: CASSAGVNTEAFF
cdr3_nt: TGTGCCAGCAGTGCCGGGGTGAACACTGAAGCTTTCTTT

v_call: TRBV10-1
d_call: TRBD2
j_call: TRBJ2-5
clone_size: .
cdr3_aa: CASSRTSGGQETQYF
cdr3_nt: TGCGCCAGCAGTCGGACTAGCGGGGGACAAGAGACCCAGTACTTC

v_call: TRBV5-1
d_call: TRBD1
j_call: TRBJ1-5
clone_size: .
cdr3_aa: CASSQETGPNQPQHF
cdr3_nt: TGCGCCAGCAGCCAAGAGACAGGGCCCAATCAGCCCCAGCATTTT

v_call: TRBV2
d_call: TRBD2
j_call: TRBJ2-1
clone_size: .
cdr3_aa: CASNPATSGSSYNEQFF
cdr3_nt: TGTGCCAGCAATCCAGCAACTAGCGGGAGCTCCTACAATGAGCAGTTCTTC

v_call: TRBV2
d_call: .
j_call: TRBJ1-5
clone_size: .
cdr3_aa: CASSGGVGSPQHF
cdr3_nt: TGTGCCAGCAGTGGGGGGGTAGGGTCGCCCCAGCATTTT

v_call: TRBV10-1
d_call: .
j_call: TRBJ2-2
clone_size: .
cdr3_aa: CASSEGSVTGELFF
cdr3_nt: TGCGCCAGCAGTGAGGGGTCAGTCACCGGGGAGCTGTTTTTT

v_call: TRBV5-1
d_call: .
j_call: TRBJ2-3
clone_size: few
cdr3_aa: CASSFQDGTQYF
cdr3_nt: TGCGCCAGCAGCTTCCAGGATGGTACGCAGTATTTT

v_call: TRBV19
d_call: .
j_call: TRBJ2-1
clone_size: .
cdr3_aa: CASSMLYSDRRNEQFF
cdr3_nt: TGTGCCAGTAGTATGCTCTACTCGGACCGGAGGAATGAGCAGTTCTTC

v_call: TRBV7-2
d_call: .
j_call: TRBJ2-3
clone_size: .
cdr3_aa: CASSLGGGEITDTQYF
cdr3_nt: TGTGCCAGCAGCTTAGGAGGAGGGGAGATCACAGATACGCAGTATTTT

v_call: TRBV19
d_call: TRBD1
j_call: TRBJ2-7
clone_size: .
cdr3_aa: CASSIKDSGQGTNEQYF
cdr3_nt: TGTGCCAGTAGTATCAAGGACTCGGGACAGGGGACTAACGAGCAGTACTTC

v_call: TRBV5-8
d_call: .
j_call: TRBJ1-1
clone_size: .
cdr3_aa: CASSLHGARTEAFF
cdr3_nt: TGTGCCAGCAGCTTGCACGGGGCGAGGACTGAAGCTTTCTTT

v_call: TRBV5-1
d_call: TRBD1
j_call: TRBJ1-1
clone_size: .
cdr3_aa: CASSRGDRGNNVEAFF
cdr3_nt: TGCGCCAGCAGCCGCGGGGACAGGGGGAATAATGTTGAAGCTTTCTTT

v_call: TRBV27
d_call: .
j_call: TRBJ1-2
clone_size: .
cdr3_aa: CASSFRDSGGYTF
cdr3_nt: TGTGCCAGCAGTTTCAGGGATTCGGGGGGCTACACCTTC

v_call: TRBV18
d_call: .
j_call: TRBJ1-6
clone_size: once
cdr3_aa: CASSPGQNSPLHF
cdr3_nt: TGTGCCAGCTCACCCGGACAGAATTCACCCCTCCACTTT